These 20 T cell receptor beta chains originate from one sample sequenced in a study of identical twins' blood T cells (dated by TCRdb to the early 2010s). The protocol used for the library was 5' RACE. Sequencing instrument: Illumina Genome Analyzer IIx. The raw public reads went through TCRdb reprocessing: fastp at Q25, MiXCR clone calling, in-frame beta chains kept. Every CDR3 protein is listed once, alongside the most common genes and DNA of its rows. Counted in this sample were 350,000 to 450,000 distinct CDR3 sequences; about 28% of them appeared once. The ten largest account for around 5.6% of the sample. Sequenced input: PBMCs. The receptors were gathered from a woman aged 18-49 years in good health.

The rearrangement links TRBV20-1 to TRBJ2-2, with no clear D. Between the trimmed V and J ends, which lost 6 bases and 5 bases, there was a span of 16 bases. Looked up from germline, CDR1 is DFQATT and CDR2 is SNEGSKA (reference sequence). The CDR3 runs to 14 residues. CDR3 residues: CSASTLKGTGELFF. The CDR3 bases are TGCAGTGCGAGCACACTTAAAGGGACCGGGGAGCTGTTTTTT.

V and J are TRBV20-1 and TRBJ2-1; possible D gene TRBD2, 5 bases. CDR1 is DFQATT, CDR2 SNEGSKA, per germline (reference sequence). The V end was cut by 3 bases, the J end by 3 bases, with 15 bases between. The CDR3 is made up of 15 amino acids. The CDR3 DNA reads TGCAGTGCTAGGTCGCGGAGGACCTTCTACAATGAGCAGTTCTTC. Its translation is CSARSRRTFYNEQFF.

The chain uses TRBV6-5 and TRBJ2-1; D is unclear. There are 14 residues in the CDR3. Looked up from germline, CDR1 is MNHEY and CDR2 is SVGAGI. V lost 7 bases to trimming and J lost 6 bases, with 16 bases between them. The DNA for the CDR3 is TGTGCCAGCAACCTAGTTGGACCCGGCAATGAGCAGTTCTTC. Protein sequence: CASNLVGPGNEQFF.

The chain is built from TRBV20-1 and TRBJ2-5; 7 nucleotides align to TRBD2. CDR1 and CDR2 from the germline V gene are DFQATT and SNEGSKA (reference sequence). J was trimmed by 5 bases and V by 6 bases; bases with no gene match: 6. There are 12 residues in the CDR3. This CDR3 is CSARTRLETQYF. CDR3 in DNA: TGCAGTGCCAGGACTAGGCTTGAGACCCAGTACTTC.

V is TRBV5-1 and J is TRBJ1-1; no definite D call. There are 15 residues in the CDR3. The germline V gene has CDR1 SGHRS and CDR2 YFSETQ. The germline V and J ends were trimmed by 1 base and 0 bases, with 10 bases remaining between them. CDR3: CASSLMPDMNTEAFF. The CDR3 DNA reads TGCGCCAGCAGCTTGATGCCAGATATGAACACTGAAGCTTTCTTT.

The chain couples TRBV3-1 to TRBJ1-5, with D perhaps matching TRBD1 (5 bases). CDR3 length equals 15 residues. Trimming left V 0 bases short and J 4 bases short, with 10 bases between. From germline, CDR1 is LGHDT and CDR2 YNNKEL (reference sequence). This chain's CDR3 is CASSQDYWGNQPQHF. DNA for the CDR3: TGTGCCAGCAGCCAAGATTATTGGGGGAATCAGCCCCAGCATTTT.

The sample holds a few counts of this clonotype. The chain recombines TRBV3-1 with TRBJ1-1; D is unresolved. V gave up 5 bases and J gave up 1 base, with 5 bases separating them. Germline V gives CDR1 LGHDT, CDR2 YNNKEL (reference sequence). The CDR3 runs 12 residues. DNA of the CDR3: TGTGCCAGCAGCATGGGGAACACTGAAGCTTTCTTT. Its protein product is CASSMGNTEAFF.

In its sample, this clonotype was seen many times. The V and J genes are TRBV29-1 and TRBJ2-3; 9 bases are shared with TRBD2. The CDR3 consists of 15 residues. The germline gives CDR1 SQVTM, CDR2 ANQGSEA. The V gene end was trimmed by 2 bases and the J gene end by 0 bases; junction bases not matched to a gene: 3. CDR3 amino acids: CSVEIAGESTDTQYF. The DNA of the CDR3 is TGCAGCGTTGAAATAGCGGGAGAGAGCACAGATACGCAGTATTTT.

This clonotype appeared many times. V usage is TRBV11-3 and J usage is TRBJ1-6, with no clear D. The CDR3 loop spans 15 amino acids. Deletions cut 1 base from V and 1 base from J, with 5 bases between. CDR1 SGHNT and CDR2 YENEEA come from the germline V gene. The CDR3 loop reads CASSLAVSYNSPLHF. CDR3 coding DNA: TGTGCCAGCAGCTTAGCGGTGTCCTATAATTCACCCCTCCACTTT.

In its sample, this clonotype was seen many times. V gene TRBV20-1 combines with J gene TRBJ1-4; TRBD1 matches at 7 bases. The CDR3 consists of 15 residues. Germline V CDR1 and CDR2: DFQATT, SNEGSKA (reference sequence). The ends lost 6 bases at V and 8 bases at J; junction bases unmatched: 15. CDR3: CSAKAVQGSWEKLFF. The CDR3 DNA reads TGCAGTGCCAAAGCCGTACAGGGGTCCTGGGAAAAACTGTTTTTT.

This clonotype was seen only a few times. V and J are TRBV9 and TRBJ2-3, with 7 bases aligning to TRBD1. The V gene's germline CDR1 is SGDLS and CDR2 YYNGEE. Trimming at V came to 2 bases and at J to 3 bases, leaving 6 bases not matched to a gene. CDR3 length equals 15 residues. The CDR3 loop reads CASSVSRGPTDTQYF. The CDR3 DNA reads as TGTGCCAGCAGCGTCTCGAGGGGGCCAACAGATACGCAGTATTTT.

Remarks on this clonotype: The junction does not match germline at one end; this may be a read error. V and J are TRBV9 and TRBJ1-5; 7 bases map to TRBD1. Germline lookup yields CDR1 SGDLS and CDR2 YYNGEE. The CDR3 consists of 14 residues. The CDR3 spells CANSAGTDNQPQHF. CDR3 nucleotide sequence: TGTGCCAACAGCGCAGGGACAGACAATCAGCCCCAGCATTTT.

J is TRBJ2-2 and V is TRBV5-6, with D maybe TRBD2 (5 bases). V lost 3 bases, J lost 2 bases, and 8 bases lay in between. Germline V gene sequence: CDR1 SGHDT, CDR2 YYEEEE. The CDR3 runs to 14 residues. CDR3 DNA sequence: TGTGCCAGCAGCTCGGGATACAACACCGGGGAGCTGTTTTTT. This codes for CASSSGYNTGELFF.

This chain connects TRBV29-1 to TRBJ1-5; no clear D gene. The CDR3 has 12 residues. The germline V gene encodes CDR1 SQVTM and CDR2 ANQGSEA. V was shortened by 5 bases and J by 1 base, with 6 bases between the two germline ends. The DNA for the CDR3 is TGCAGCGTTAGGGAGAGCAATCAGCCCCAGCATTTT. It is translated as CSVRESNQPQHF.

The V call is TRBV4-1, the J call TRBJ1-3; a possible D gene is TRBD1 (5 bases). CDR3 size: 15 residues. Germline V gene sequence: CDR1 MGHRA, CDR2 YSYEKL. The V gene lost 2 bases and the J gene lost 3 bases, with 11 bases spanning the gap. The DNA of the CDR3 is TGCGCCAGCAGCCAATTGCCGACAGTTGGAAACACCATATATTTT. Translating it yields CASSQLPTVGNTIYF.

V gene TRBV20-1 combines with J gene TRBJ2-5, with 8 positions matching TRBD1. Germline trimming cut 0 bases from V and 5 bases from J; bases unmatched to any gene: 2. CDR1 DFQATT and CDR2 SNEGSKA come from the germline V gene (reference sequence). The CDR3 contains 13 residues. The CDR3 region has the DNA TGCAGTGCTAGAGAGGACAGGGCGGAGACCCAGTACTTC. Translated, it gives CSAREDRAETQYF.

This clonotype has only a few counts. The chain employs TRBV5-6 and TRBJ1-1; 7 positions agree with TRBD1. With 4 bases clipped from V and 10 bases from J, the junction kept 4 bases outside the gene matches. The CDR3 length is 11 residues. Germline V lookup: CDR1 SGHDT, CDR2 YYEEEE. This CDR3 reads CASSATGIAFF. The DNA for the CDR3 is TGTGCCAGCAGCGCGACAGGGATAGCTTTCTTT.

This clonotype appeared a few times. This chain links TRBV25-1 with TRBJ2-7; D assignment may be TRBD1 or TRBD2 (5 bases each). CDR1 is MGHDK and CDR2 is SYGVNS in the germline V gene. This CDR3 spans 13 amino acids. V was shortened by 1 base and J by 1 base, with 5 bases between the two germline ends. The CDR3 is CASSEWGSYEQYF. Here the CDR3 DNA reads TGTGCCAGCAGTGAATGGGGGTCCTACGAGCAGTACTTC.

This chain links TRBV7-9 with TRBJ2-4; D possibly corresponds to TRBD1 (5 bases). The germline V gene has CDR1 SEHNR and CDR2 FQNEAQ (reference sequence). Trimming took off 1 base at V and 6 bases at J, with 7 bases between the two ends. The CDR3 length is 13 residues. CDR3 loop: CASSLETGNIQYF. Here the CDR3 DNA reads TGTGCCAGCAGCTTAGAAACAGGAAACATTCAGTACTTC.

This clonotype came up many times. CDR3 sequence: CASSSAGYSNQPQHF. The CDR3, as DNA: TGTGCCAGCAGTTCCGCCGGTTATAGCAATCAGCCCCAGCATTTT. The J gene is TRBJ1-5, the V gene TRBV27; D unclear. The length of the CDR3 is 15 residues. Per germline, CDR1 MNHEY and CDR2 SMNVEV (reference sequence). The V end was cut by 4 bases, the J end by 0 bases, with 10 bases between.